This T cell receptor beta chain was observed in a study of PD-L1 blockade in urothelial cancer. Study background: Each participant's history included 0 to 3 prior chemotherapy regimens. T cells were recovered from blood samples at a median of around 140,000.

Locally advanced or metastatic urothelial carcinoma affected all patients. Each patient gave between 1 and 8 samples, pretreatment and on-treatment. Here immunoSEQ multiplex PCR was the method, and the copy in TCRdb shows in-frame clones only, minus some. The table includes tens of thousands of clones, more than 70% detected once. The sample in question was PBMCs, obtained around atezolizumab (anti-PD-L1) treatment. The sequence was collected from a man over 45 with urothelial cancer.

The CDR3 here is CASSRRTGRPYEQYF. In nucleotides, the CDR3 is TGTGCCAGCAGCCGGAGGACAGGGAGACCCTACGAGCAGTACTTC. This sequence joins TRBV6-5 and TRBJ2-7; 8 bases are shared with TRBD1. J was trimmed by 2 bases and V by 6 bases; bases with no gene match: 9. Germline V gene data show CDR1 as MNHEY and CDR2 as SVGAGI. The CDR3 sequence is 15 residues long.